The 6 T cell receptor beta chains given below trace back to one sample, sequenced in a study of response to subunit inactivated influenza vaccine. TCRdb fed the RT-PCR reads into MiXCR, producing one record per CDR3 protein. This sample carries 450,000 to 500,000 distinct CDR3 sequences, approximately 11% of them seen once, and the ten largest clones take 9.5% to 15%. Sequenced here: PBMCs from blood, sampled about 40 days after vaccination. These receptors were collected from a man aged 50-60 years who received an inactivated influenza vaccine.

This clonotype has a handful of counts. The V gene is TRBV7-9, the J gene TRBJ2-7, with D hard to call. The CDR3 sequence is 14 residues long. CDR1 SEHNR and CDR2 FQNEAQ come from the germline V gene (reference sequence). Trimming stripped 5 bases from V and 0 bases from J, with 11 bases between. As DNA, the CDR3 is TGTGCCAGCAGCCCATTGGGGTACTCCTACGAGCAGTACTTC. It codes for CASSPLGYSYEQYF.

CDR3 loop: CSARRGGTTTGNEQFF. The CDR3, as DNA: TGCAGTGCTCGCAGGGGCGGGACTACTACGGGCAATGAGCAGTTCTTC. The J gene is TRBJ2-1, the V gene TRBV20-1; D may be TRBD2 (7 bases). The CDR3 totals 16 residues. The V and J ends lost 5 bases and 6 bases respectively, with 23 bases between them. Germline values: CDR1 DFQATT, CDR2 SNEGSKA (reference sequence).

This sequence joins TRBV14 and TRBJ2-2; D not resolved. CDR1 and CDR2 (germline): SGHDN, FVKESK. V dropped 4 bases and J dropped 4 bases, with 13 bases sitting between them. The CDR3 extends over 15 amino acids. The CDR3 here is CASSLSHVGTGELFF. The CDR3 DNA reads TGTGCCAGCAGCCTTAGCCACGTGGGCACCGGGGAGCTGTTTTTT. Full variable domain (remainder filled in from reference TRBV14 and TRBJ2-2): EAGVTQFPSHSVIEKGQTVTLRCDPISGHDNLYWYRRVMGKEIKFLLHFVKESKQDESGMPNNRFLAERTGGTYSTLKVQPAELEDSGVYFCASSLSHVGTGELFFGEGSRLTVL.

The chain is built from TRBV5-1 and TRBJ1-6; perhaps TRBD1 as D (6 bases). Trimming pared 4 bases from V and 5 bases from J, leaving 10 bases between. The CDR3 is 14 residues long. CDR1 SGHRS and CDR2 YFSETQ come from the germline V gene. The CDR3 loop reads CASSPKGDNSPLHF. The DNA for the CDR3 is TGCGCCAGCAGCCCCAAGGGGGATAATTCACCCCTCCACTTT.

This clonotype was observed a handful of times. The J gene is TRBJ1-5, the V gene TRBV20-1; possibly TRBD1 for D (6 bases). Germline V gene data show CDR1 as DFQATT and CDR2 as SNEGSKA (reference sequence). The CDR3 totals 15 residues. V lost 7 bases and J 7 bases, leaving 23 bases between the germline ends. The CDR3 sequence: CSGVRGAPTKQPQHF. In DNA form, the CDR3 reads TGCAGTGGTGTCCGGGGGGCTCCCACGAAACAGCCCCAGCATTTT.

This clonotype was seen just once. J is TRBJ2-1 and V is TRBV20-1; D perhaps matches TRBD2 (5 bases). The V and J ends lost 4 bases and 0 bases respectively, with 16 bases between them. The CDR3 length is 16 residues. CDR1 is DFQATT and CDR2 is SNEGSKA in the germline V gene (reference sequence). The CDR3 DNA sequence: TGCAGTGCTACGCCTCAAAGCGGCAGCTCCTACAATGAGCAGTTCTTC. Translating gives CSATPQSGSSYNEQFF.